This T cell receptor beta chain was sequenced in a study of T cell responses to AZD1222 COVID-19 vaccine. About the research overall: Some second doses came at about 4 weeks and others at about 12 weeks; these were pooled. Study-wide results and caveats: CD4 TCRs linked to vaccination spanned spike, dominating at 160-218 and 743-854. Sampled repertoires all dated from after the peak T cell response. Clonal diversity was possibly underestimated; the donors were predominantly white British and more often female.

This CDR3 is built from 14 residues. Trimming cost V 4 bases and J 5 bases; bases outside gene matches: 8. CDR1 SQVTM and CDR2 ANQGSEA come from the germline V gene. The assay was immunoSEQ multiplex PCR, and TCRdb's table has in-frame clones only and misses some. The repertoire includes over 150,000 clones, 88% of them detected once, and more than 5.5% sits in the top ten. As concerns this clone: Its antigen is not known.

The chain combines TRBV29-1 with TRBJ2-7; the match to TRBD2 covers 10 bases. Sample: peripheral blood, taken on day 0 of AZD1222 vaccination. The sequence came from an adult in good health. CDR3 loop: CSVVPTSGLDEQYF. The CDR3 DNA follows: TGCAGCGTTGTACCGACTAGCGGGTTGGACGAGCAGTACTTC.